Shown below are 19 T cell receptor beta chains from a single sample sequenced in a study of a mutant IDH1 vaccine in newly diagnosed glioma. Their antigens remain unidentified. The protocol was immunoSEQ multiplex PCR, while the TCRdb copy is restricted to in-frame clones and leaves out a portion. The sample includes around 50,000 clones, 70% to 90% seen only once; the top ten take 5% to 7%. As to time point: week 35, safety follow-up. What each vaccine dose contained was 300 ug of mutant IDH1 20-mer peptide, accompanied by topical imiquimod. The sample here was PBMCs, taken from a glioma patient whose treatment included an IDH1 peptide vaccine. These receptors all come from a woman in her thirties or forties with glioma.

This rearrangement joins TRBV5-1 to TRBJ2-1, with TRBD2 identical over 12 bases. The V and J ends lost 0 bases and 10 bases, in that order; junction bases with no gene match: 5. CDR3 length equals 15 residues. Germline CDR1 SGHRS, CDR2 YFSETQ. The CDR3 DNA is TGCGCCAGCAGCTTGGCCGGGCTAGCGGGGGGGGAGCAGTTCTTC. Translating it yields CASSLAGLAGGEQFF.

The chain recombines TRBV6-5 with TRBJ1-5; the D gene is possibly TRBD1 (5 bases). Germline V lookup: CDR1 MNHEY, CDR2 SVGAGI. Trimming took off 0 bases at V and 1 base at J, with 7 bases between the two ends. This CDR3 comprises 15 residues. The CDR3 loop reads CASSYSTGSNQPQHF. The DNA of the CDR3 is TGTGCCAGCAGTTACTCTACAGGCAGCAATCAGCCCCAGCATTTT.

V gene TRBV29-1 combines with J gene TRBJ1-1, with D uncertain. The CDR3 contains 13 residues. Germline CDR1 and CDR2: SQVTM and ANQGSEA. The ends were cut back, 4 bases at V and 0 bases at J, with 9 bases in the middle. The CDR3, as DNA: TGCAGCGTTGCGGGGTCCTTGAACACTGAAGCTTTCTTT. This encodes CSVAGSLNTEAFF.

The chain carries TRBV19 and TRBJ2-2; 7 nucleotides line up with TRBD1. The CDR3 totals 13 residues. Germline V gene data show CDR1 as LNHDA and CDR2 as SQIVND (reference sequence). The V and J ends lost 4 bases and 4 bases, in that order; junction bases with no gene match: 0. CDR3: CASSRQGTGELFF. DNA of the CDR3: TGTGCCAGTAGTAGACAGGGCACCGGGGAGCTGTTTTTT.

The genes are TRBV7-9 and TRBJ2-5; 7 bases line up with TRBD1. The CDR3 extends over 13 amino acids. CDR1 and CDR2 from the germline V gene are SEHNR and FQNEAQ (reference sequence). The V and J ends lost 2 bases and 5 bases, in that order; junction bases with no gene match: 2. The CDR3 region is CASSLLQGETQYF. In DNA form, the CDR3 reads TGTGCCAGCAGCTTATTACAGGGGGAGACCCAGTACTTC.

This rearrangement joins TRBV7-8 to TRBJ1-3; TRBD1 is a possible D gene (6 bases). CDR3 length: 17 amino acids. Looked up from germline, CDR1 is SGHVS and CDR2 is FQNEAQ. Trimming shortened V by 3 bases and J by 0 bases, and 15 bases separated the two germline ends. CDR3 residues: CASSFGRGQLSGNTIYF. The CDR3, as DNA: TGTGCCAGCAGCTTTGGACGGGGACAACTCTCTGGAAACACCATATATTTT. The entire variable domain, with the rest obtained from reference TRBV7-8 and TRBJ1-3, is as follows: GAGVSQSPRYKVAKRGQDVALRCDPISGHVSLFWYQQALGQGPEFLTYFQNEAQLDKSGLPSDRFFAERPEGSVSTLKIQRTQQEDSAVYLCASSFGRGQLSGNTIYFGEGSWLTVV.

The chain has TRBV19 and TRBJ2-7; 12 bases line up with TRBD2. Germline-derived CDR1 and CDR2 are LNHDA and SQIVND (reference sequence). Losses at the gene ends were 6 bases for V and 2 bases for J; bases not matched to a gene: 2. The CDR3 has 14 residues. CDR3 amino acids: CASRRLAGAYEQYF. CDR3 in DNA: TGTGCCAGTAGAAGACTAGCGGGGGCCTACGAGCAGTACTTC.

V usage is TRBV6-6 and J usage is TRBJ2-1; maybe TRBD1 (5 bases). Deletions cut 0 bases from V and 10 bases from J, with 10 bases between. Germline CDR1 MNHNY, CDR2 SVGAGI (reference sequence). The CDR3 runs to 13 residues. In DNA form, the CDR3 reads TGTGCCAGCAGTTACTCAGAAAAGGGGGAGCAGTTCTTC. Amino acids: CASSYSEKGEQFF.

This chain uses TRBV25-1 with TRBJ2-2, with D perhaps matching TRBD1 (5 bases). CDR3 size: 13 residues. V was shortened by 9 bases and J by 5 bases, with 13 bases between the two germline ends. Germline-derived CDR1 and CDR2 are MGHDK and SYGVNS. CDR3 nucleotide sequence: TGTGCCAGTAGTCCCCCAGGGACCGGGGAGCTGTTTTTT. Protein sequence: CASSPPGTGELFF. The whole variable domain, filled in from reference TRBV25-1 and TRBJ2-2, reads EADIYQTPRYLVIGTGKKITLECSQTMGHDKMYWYQQDPGMELHLIHYSYGVNSTEKGDLSSESTVSRIRTEHFPLTLESARPSHTSQYLCASSPPGTGELFFGEGSRLTVL.

V is TRBV28 and J is TRBJ2-3, with D possibly being TRBD1 or TRBD2 (7 bases each). V lost 3 bases and J 3 bases, leaving 25 bases between the germline ends. Per the germline V gene, CDR1 is MDHEN and CDR2 is SYDVKM. This CDR3 is built from 19 residues. The CDR3 coding sequence is TGTGCCAGCAGTTTCCCCACCTATGCAGGGGGGAGGGAGACAGATACGCAGTATTTT. This translates into CASSFPTYAGGRETDTQYF.

The V gene is TRBV6-6, the J gene TRBJ2-7; TRBD2 matches at 10 bases. V shed 6 bases and J 0 bases; nucleotides not matched to a gene: 5. CDR1 MNHNY and CDR2 SVGAGI come from the germline V gene (reference sequence). The CDR3 length is 15 residues. The CDR3 region is CASRLGLADSYEQYF. The DNA of the CDR3 is TGTGCCAGCAGACTAGGACTAGCGGACTCCTACGAGCAGTACTTC.

V usage is TRBV7-2 and J usage is TRBJ2-1, with TRBD2 identical over 9 bases. V trimming: 5 bases; J trimming: 0 bases; junction bases outside the gene matches: 8. Germline assignment: CDR1 SGHTA and CDR2 FQGNSA. The CDR3 runs to 17 residues. CDR3 nucleotide sequence: TGTGCCAGCAGCGACTGGACTAGCGCGAGCTCCTACAATGAGCAGTTCTTC. Its protein product is CASSDWTSASSYNEQFF.

The chain carries TRBV30 and TRBJ2-3, with 10 bases aligning to TRBD2. CDR3 length equals 15 residues. Per germline, CDR1 GTSNPN and CDR2 SVGIG (reference sequence). V lost 1 base, J lost 2 bases, and 3 bases stayed unmatched. The CDR3 bases are TGTGCCTGGAGTGCGCTAGCGGGAGTCACAGATACGCAGTATTTT. Protein: CAWSALAGVTDTQYF. The complete variable domain, with remaining parts taken from reference TRBV30 and TRBJ2-3, reads SQTIHQWPATLVQPVGSPLSLECTVEGTSNPNLYWYRQAAGRGLQLLFYSVGIGQISSEVPQNLSASRPQDRQFILSSKKLLLSDSGFYLCAWSALAGVTDTQYFGPGTRLTVL.

The V gene is TRBV15, the J gene TRBJ2-2; no clear D. Trimming took off 3 bases at V and 1 base at J, with 6 bases between the two ends. The CDR3 consists of 14 residues. The germline V gene encodes CDR1 LNHNV and CDR2 YYDKDF (reference sequence). The CDR3 reads CATSSQENTGELFF. The CDR3 DNA sequence: TGTGCCACCAGCAGTCAGGAGAACACCGGGGAGCTGTTTTTT.

V is TRBV7-2 and J is TRBJ2-7; D is unresolved. Germline CDR1 and CDR2: SGHTA and FQGNSA. V lost 5 bases and J 7 bases, leaving 9 bases between the germline ends. CDR3 length: 11 residues. The DNA for the CDR3 is TGTGCCAGCAGCAAACTATCGGAGCAGTACTTC. It is translated as CASSKLSEQYF.

The V call is TRBV6-1, the J call TRBJ2-1; TRBD2 aligns across 9 bases. This CDR3 region has 16 residues. Trimming at V came to 3 bases and at J to 6 bases, leaving 9 bases not matched to a gene. Germline V gene data show CDR1 as MNHNS and CDR2 as SASEGT. The CDR3 sequence: CASSDPGTSIFNEQFF. For the CDR3, the DNA is TGTGCCAGCAGTGACCCCGGGACTAGCATATTCAATGAGCAGTTCTTC.

The sample holds a few counts of this clone. This chain joins TRBV5-4 and TRBJ1-2; no reliable D call. There are 13 residues in the CDR3. V was pared by 0 bases and J by 6 bases, with 9 bases between. Germline assignment: CDR1 SGHNT and CDR2 YYREEE (reference sequence). The CDR3 region is CASSLAVRDGYTF. Written as DNA, the CDR3 is TGTGCCAGCAGCTTGGCTGTGAGGGATGGCTACACCTTC.

This clone came up a few times. V is TRBV7-2 and J is TRBJ1-6, with D possibly matching TRBD1 (5 bases). Germline V CDR1 and CDR2: SGHTA, FQGNSA. Trimming shortened V by 5 bases and J by 9 bases, and 14 bases separated the two germline ends. The CDR3 consists of 14 residues. CDR3 nucleotide sequence: TGTGCCAGCAGCCCCGGACAACCTGGTTCACCCCTCCACTTT. Its protein product is CASSPGQPGSPLHF.

This chain connects TRBV27 to TRBJ2-4, with a weak D call TRBD1 (6 bases). Germline lookup yields CDR1 MNHEY and CDR2 SMNVEV (reference sequence). Trimming took 7 bases from V and 1 from J, leaving 8 bases between them. The CDR3 runs 13 residues. The CDR3 coding sequence is TGTGCCAGCAAGGGGGTGGCCAAAAACATTCAGTACTTC. Its translation is CASKGVAKNIQYF.